What follows are 14 T cell receptor beta chains derived from one specimen sequenced in a study of identical twins. TCRdb called the 5' RACE reads again in MiXCR, with one record for every CDR3 protein. The table records under 350,000 distinct CDR3 sequences, just under 9.5% of them present only once. These sequences were also reported in another study, on yellow fever vaccine responses in identical twins.

Specimen: CD8+ T cells sorted from blood. The receptors were sampled from a woman between 18 and 30 years old in good health.

This clonotype rates as medium-sized (0.01 to 0.1%). V usage is TRBV29-1 and J usage is TRBJ2-7; D is unresolved. V lost 3 bases, J lost 7 bases, and 22 bases lay in between. Germline V gene lookup returns CDR1 SQVTM and CDR2 ANQGSEA. This CDR3 contains 15 residues. CDR3 loop: CSVEGSPGHNREQYF. The CDR3, as DNA: TGCAGCGTTGAGGGTTCTCCCGGTCACAATCGGGAGCAGTACTTC.

Many counts were recorded for this clonotype. This CDR3 reads CSVENRDSRAYEQYF. CDR3 sequence (DNA): TGCAGCGTTGAGAACCGGGACAGCCGAGCCTACGAGCAGTACTTC. The V gene is TRBV29-1, the J gene TRBJ2-7; TRBD1 matches at 7 bases. Trimming at V came to 3 bases and at J to 2 bases, leaving 10 bases not matched to a gene. There are 15 residues in the CDR3. Germline CDR1 reads SQVTM; CDR2 reads ANQGSEA.

This clonotype was counted between two and nine times. V is TRBV11-2 and J is TRBJ2-3, with a possible D match to TRBD2 (7 bases). The CDR3 covers 16 residues. The V gene's germline CDR1 is SGHAT and CDR2 FQNNGV. V was pared by 7 bases and J by 5 bases, with 22 bases between. CDR3 residues: CASIPQGWGGLDTQYF. In DNA, the CDR3 is TGTGCCAGCATACCCCAAGGTTGGGGGGGCCTAGATACGCAGTATTTT.

The V and J genes are TRBV24-1 and TRBJ2-1, with 7 bases lining up with TRBD2. V was clipped by 4 bases and J by 8 bases; unmatched bases: 10. The CDR3 totals 15 residues. From germline, CDR1 is KGHDR and CDR2 SFDVKD. This CDR3 reads CATSEERGALDEQFF. CDR3 coding DNA: TGTGCCACCAGTGAGGAGCGGGGCGCTCTGGATGAGCAGTTCTTC.

This chain connects TRBV12-3 or TRBV12-4 to TRBJ2-3; possibly TRBD1 for D (7 bases). The V and J ends lost 2 bases and 6 bases respectively, with 15 bases between them. The CDR3 contains 15 residues. The CDR3: CASSLRRDSKDTQYF. CDR3 in DNA: TGTGCCAGCAGTTTAAGGAGGGACAGTAAGGATACGCAGTATTTT.

This clonotype came up a few times. One junction end disagrees with the germline gene, perhaps due to a read error. The chain employs TRBV29-1 and TRBJ2-3; D remains ambiguous. CDR3 size: 9 residues. CDR1 and CDR2 (germline): SQVTM, ANQGSEA. This chain's CDR3 is CSVQDTQYF. The CDR3, as DNA: TGCAGCGTTCAAGATACGCAGTATTTT.

This clonotype was detected a few times. Sequence at one end of the junction differs from germline and may be a read error. V gene TRBV12-3 or TRBV12-4 combines with J gene TRBJ2-1; unclear D gene. This CDR3 region has 11 residues. As DNA, the CDR3 is TGTGTCAGCAGTTTAGGTGGGGAGCAGTTCTTC. Translation gives CVSSLGGEQFF.

The chain has TRBV28 and TRBJ2-3, with D perhaps matching TRBD1 (5 bases). Between the trimmed V and J ends, which lost 6 bases and 3 bases, there was a span of 22 bases. The CDR3 covers 17 residues. Germline V gene data show CDR1 as MDHEN and CDR2 as SYDVKM. CDR3 residues: CASRVYFRGDGTDTQYF. CDR3 coding DNA: TGTGCCAGCAGAGTTTACTTTAGGGGTGATGGGACAGATACGCAGTATTTT.

This clonotype turned up a few times. The chain has TRBV27 and TRBJ2-1; TRBD1 agrees at 7 bases. V was clipped by 0 bases and J by 6 bases; unmatched bases: 11. Germline-derived CDR1 and CDR2 are MNHEY and SMNVEV (reference sequence). The CDR3 runs to 17 residues. The CDR3, as DNA: TGTGCCAGCAGTTTATCTTTGGGGCAGGGGGAAGGCAATGAGCAGTTCTTC. Protein: CASSLSLGQGEGNEQFF.

This clonotype came up many times. The chain has TRBV7-6 and TRBJ2-3; tentative D call: TRBD2 (7 bases). The V and J ends lost 8 bases and 1 base respectively, with 13 bases between them. CDR3 length: 14 amino acids. Germline V CDR1 and CDR2: SGHVS, FNYEAQ. CDR3 sequence reads: CASAKGGGTDTQYF. The DNA of the CDR3 is TGTGCCAGCGCCAAGGGGGGGGGCACAGATACGCAGTATTTT.

In its sample, this clonotype was seen a few times. The V call is TRBV5-8, the J call TRBJ2-6; the D is unclear. In germline, CDR1 is SGHTS, CDR2 YDEGEE. Trimming removed 3 bases from V and 0 bases from J, with 10 bases in between. The CDR3 runs 16 residues. In nucleotides, the CDR3 is TGTGCCAGCAGCTCACGTTGGGGCTCTGGGGCCAACGTCCTGACTTTC. This translates into CASSSRWGSGANVLTF. The complete variable domain, with remaining parts taken from reference TRBV5-8 and TRBJ2-6, reads EAGVTQSPTHLIKTRGQQATLRCSPISGHTSVYWYQQALGLGLQFLLWYDEGEERNRGNFPPRFSGRQFPNYSSELNVNALELEDSALYLCASSSRWGSGANVLTFGAGSRLTVL.

This chain joins TRBV10-3 and TRBJ2-7, with 9 bases identical to TRBD1. The CDR3 is 13 amino acids. From germline, CDR1 is ENHRY and CDR2 SYGVKD. Unmatched junction bases numbered 7, after V lost 10 bases and J lost 3 bases. Written as DNA, the CDR3 is TGTGCCACACGGACAGGGGAAAACTACGAGCAGTACTTC. Encoded protein: CATRTGENYEQYF.

At least ten counts were recorded for this clonotype. The V and J genes are TRBV29-1 and TRBJ2-7; TRBD1 might be the D (5 bases). CDR3 length: 13 residues. CDR1 and CDR2 from the germline V gene are SQVTM and ANQGSEA. V lost 3 bases and J 1 base, leaving 10 bases between the germline ends. CDR3: CSVETEPSYEQYF. CDR3 nucleotide sequence: TGCAGCGTTGAGACAGAACCATCCTACGAGCAGTACTTC.

Concerning this clonotype: An end of the junction differs from the germline gene, which may be a read error. The CDR3 reads CSATGTSNEQYF. The CDR3 DNA reads TGCAGTGCTACAGGGACCTCCAACGAGCAGTACTTC. V is TRBV20-1 and J is TRBJ2-7; either TRBD1 or TRBD2 may fit D (5 bases each). Germline assignment: CDR1 DFQATT and CDR2 SNEGSKA (reference sequence). The CDR3 covers 12 residues.